These 12 T cell receptor beta chains were sequenced from one sample in a study of blood T cell repertoires in COVID-19. The table came from immunoSEQ multiplex PCR; TCRdb's copy has only in-frame clones and leaves some out. This sample carries around 100,000 clones, just under 95% of them seen once, and the ten largest clones take more than 1.5%. Specimen: peripheral blood. These receptors came from a woman between 50 and 59 years old with COVID-19, enrolled during active disease.

The CDR3 here is CASSQGAYLRTF. The DNA for the CDR3 is TGTGCCAGCAGCCAGGGGGCCTATCTTCGGACCTTC. This chain uses TRBV6-2 or TRBV6-3 with TRBJ1-2; TRBD1 matches 8 bases. The junction had 11 bases not matched to a gene; V was cut back by 6 bases and J by 14 bases. Germline V gene data show CDR1 as MNHEY and CDR2 as SVGEGT. This CDR3 comprises 12 residues.

V is TRBV2 and J is TRBJ2-5; D may be TRBD1 (6 bases). CDR3 length: 12 amino acids. Germline CDR1 is SNHLY and CDR2 is FYNNEI. Trimming stripped 7 bases from V and 4 bases from J, with 10 bases between. CDR3 sequence reads: CASISGVETQYF. The CDR3 nucleotides are TGTGCCAGCATTTCAGGGGTAGAGACCCAGTACTTC.

The rearrangement joins TRBV7-2 to TRBJ1-2, with D possibly being TRBD1 (5 bases). The germline gives CDR1 SGHTA, CDR2 FQGNSA. The length of the CDR3 is 15 residues. V was trimmed by 5 bases and J by 3 bases, leaving 16 bases between them. CDR3: CASSKWGELDYGYTF. Here the CDR3 DNA reads TGTGCCAGCAGCAAATGGGGGGAGTTGGACTATGGCTACACCTTC. The full variable domain, its missing parts supplied by reference TRBV7-2 and TRBJ1-2, is GAGVSQSPSNKVTEKGKDVELRCDPISGHTALYWYRQSLGQGLEFLIYFQGNSAPDKSGLPSDRFSAERTGGSVSTLTIQRTQQEDSAVYLCASSKWGELDYGYTFGSGTRLTVV.

The chain recombines TRBV6-1 with TRBJ2-3; weak D call: TRBD2 (6 bases). This CDR3 spans 18 amino acids. V lost 4 bases and J lost 1, with 21 bases in between. Per the germline V gene, CDR1 is MNHNS and CDR2 is SASEGT. The CDR3 sequence is CASSGSWDSFLRTDTQYF. CDR3 DNA: TGTGCCAGCAGTGGGAGTTGGGACTCCTTTCTCCGCACAGATACGCAGTATTTT.

V gene TRBV19 combines with J gene TRBJ1-5, with 8 bases lining up with TRBD1. Trimming cost V 10 bases and J 11 bases; bases outside gene matches: 13. The CDR3 totals 13 residues. Germline V gives CDR1 LNHDA, CDR2 SQIVND (reference sequence). Written as DNA, the CDR3 is TGTGCCACGAGGGCAGGGGGCTTCGGGGCCCAGCATTTT. This encodes CATRAGGFGAQHF.

The J gene is TRBJ1-2, the V gene TRBV7-8; maybe TRBD1 (6 bases). The CDR3 length is 13 residues. The germline V gene encodes CDR1 SGHVS and CDR2 FQNEAQ. V shed 3 bases and J shed 8 bases, with 13 bases lying between them. CDR3: CASSFPQGSGYTF. In DNA, the CDR3 is TGTGCCAGCAGCTTTCCTCAGGGGTCGGGCTACACCTTC.

The V and J genes are TRBV15 and TRBJ2-7; D is possibly TRBD1 (6 bases). The CDR3 is 15 amino acids. The germline gives CDR1 LNHNV, CDR2 YYDKDF (reference sequence). The V gene lost 0 bases and the J gene lost 4 bases, with 13 bases spanning the gap. The CDR3 DNA sequence: TGTGCCACCAGCAGAGATCACGGACAGTCATACGAGCAGTACTTC. It translates to CATSRDHGQSYEQYF.

The rearrangement links TRBV5-1 to TRBJ2-3; TRBD2 matches at 8 bases. This CDR3 is 16 amino acids long. CDR1 is SGHRS and CDR2 is YFSETQ in the germline V gene. The V and J ends lost 2 bases and 6 bases, in that order; junction bases with no gene match: 11. CDR3 region: CASSLELAVPWDTQYF. The CDR3 nucleotides are TGCGCCAGCAGCTTAGAACTAGCGGTCCCTTGGGATACGCAGTATTTT.

This chain links TRBV5-6 with TRBJ1-2; no clear D. There are 13 residues in the CDR3. Trimming removed 0 bases at V and 8 bases at J, with 11 bases between. Germline V CDR1 and CDR2: SGHDT, YYEEEE. Here the CDR3 reads CASSLGQSRGYTF. The CDR3, as DNA: TGTGCCAGCAGCTTGGGGCAATCGAGGGGCTACACCTTC. Using reference TRBV5-6 and TRBJ1-2 for the parts outside the CDR3, the full variable domain is DAGVTQSPTHLIKTRGQQVTLRCSPKSGHDTVSWYQQALGQGPQFIFQYYEEEERQRGNFPDRFSGHQFPNYSSELNVNALLLGDSALYLCASSLGQSRGYTFGSGTRLTVV.

The chain carries TRBV15 and TRBJ1-2; no reliable D call. The V and J ends lost 0 bases and 1 base respectively, with 6 bases between them. Germline CDR1 and CDR2: LNHNV and YYDKDF (reference sequence). CDR3 length: 14 amino acids. CDR3 region: CATSRDADNYGYTF. The CDR3 DNA is TGTGCCACCAGCAGAGATGCGGATAACTATGGCTACACCTTC.

The J gene is TRBJ2-1, the V gene TRBV9; possible D gene TRBD2, 7 bases. Germline CDR1 reads SGDLS; CDR2 reads YYNGEE. Trimming removed 0 bases from V and 5 bases from J, with 15 bases in between. This CDR3 contains 16 residues. Written as DNA, the CDR3 is TGTGCCAGCAGCGTAGCGGTTGGGGGGGCGGACAATGAGCAGTTCTTC. Translated: CASSVAVGGADNEQFF.

This chain links TRBV20-1 with TRBJ1-1; tentatively, D is TRBD1 (6 bases). The CDR3 runs to 12 residues. V lost 3 bases, J lost 5 bases, and 10 bases lay in between. CDR1 is DFQATT, CDR2 SNEGSKA, per germline (reference sequence). As DNA, the CDR3 is TGCAGTGCTAGTCAGGGGAGAACTGAAGCTTTCTTT. It specifies CSASQGRTEAFF.